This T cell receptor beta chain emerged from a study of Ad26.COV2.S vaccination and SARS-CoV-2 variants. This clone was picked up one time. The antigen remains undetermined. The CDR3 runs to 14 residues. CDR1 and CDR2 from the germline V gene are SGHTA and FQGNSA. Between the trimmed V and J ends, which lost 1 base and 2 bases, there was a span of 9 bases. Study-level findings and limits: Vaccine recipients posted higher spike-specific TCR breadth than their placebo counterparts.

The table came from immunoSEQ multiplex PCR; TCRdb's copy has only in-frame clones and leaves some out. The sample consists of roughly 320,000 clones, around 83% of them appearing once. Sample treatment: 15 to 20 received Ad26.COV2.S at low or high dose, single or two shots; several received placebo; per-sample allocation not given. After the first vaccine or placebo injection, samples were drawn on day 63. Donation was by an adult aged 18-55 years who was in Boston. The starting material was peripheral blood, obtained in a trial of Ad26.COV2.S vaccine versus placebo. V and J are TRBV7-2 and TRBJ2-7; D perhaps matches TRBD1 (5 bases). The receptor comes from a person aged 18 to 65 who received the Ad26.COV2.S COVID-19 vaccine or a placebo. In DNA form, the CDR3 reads TGTGCCAGCAGCTTAGGGACAAAAACCTACGAGCAGTACTTC. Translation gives CASSLGTKTYEQYF.